The clone carrying this TCR beta chain was observed a few times. Its antigen is not identified. V lost 5 bases to trimming and J lost 4 bases, with 11 bases between them. The CDR3 is 13 residues long. Germline values: CDR1 PRHDT, CDR2 FYEKMQ (reference sequence). This sample stems from a study of somatic mutations in cytotoxic T cells in rheumatoid arthritis. Study summary: Using a FACSAria II or Sony SH800, a portion of the V beta antibody-stained T-cell populations were flow-sorted at nearly 100% purity, and among those populations were V beta1+ cells that were then sequenced for TCRB.

Study-level results: Nobody adjusted the slight TRBV07 underrepresentation in rheumatoid arthritis patients for multiple comparisons. Antigen targets of the expanded CD8+ clones remained unidentified. In rheumatoid arthritis patients, unlike healthy controls, CD8+ clonality rose with age.

The method was immunoSEQ multiplex PCR; TCRdb's version includes in-frame clones alone and lacks a portion of them. Of some 20,000 clones listed, over 75% are singletons. Input material: CD8+ T cells sorted from blood. The gene calls are TRBV13 and TRBJ1-1; D perhaps matches TRBD1 (5 bases). This receptor was identified in an adult with rheumatoid arthritis. The CDR3 DNA reads as TGTGCCAGCAGCCCCGATAGGGGCACTGAAGCTTTCTTT. Encoded protein: CASSPDRGTEAFF.